This T cell receptor beta chain was observed in a study of blood T cell repertoires in COVID-19. Repertoires were generated with immunoSEQ multiplex PCR, while TCRdb's copy carries only in-frame clones and drops some. The repertoire consists of roughly 290,000 clones, with 90% occurring once and the leading ten covering approximately 7.5%. V lost 2 bases and J lost 5; bases outside the gene matches: 6. This CDR3 spans 15 amino acids. Germline assignment: CDR1 MNHNS and CDR2 SASEGT. The receptor comes from a woman in her 30s with COVID-19, enrolled during active disease. The chain carries TRBV6-1 and TRBJ2-1; TRBD2 matches at 7 bases. Material: peripheral blood. CDR3 sequence (DNA): TGTGCCAGCAGTGAATGGGGGGGAGTAGACAATGAGCAGTTCTTC. Its translation: CASSEWGGVDNEQFF.